Sequencing of this T cell receptor beta chain was carried out in a study of spatial heterogeneity in lung cancer. Notes on the study in general: Tumoral mutation counts were tracked by counts of expanded intratumoral alpha and beta TCRs.

Sample time point: sample taken at primary tumor resection. The V gene lost 1 base and the J gene lost 11 bases, with 8 bases spanning the gap. Germline CDR1 reads KGHDR; CDR2 reads SFDVKD. This CDR3 comprises 12 residues. This clonotype was counted a few times. Antigen unknown. In TCRdb, the 5' RACE reads were re-called with MiXCR into one record per CDR3 protein. The sample holds approximately 6,000 distinct CDR3 sequences, over 20% seen once. This receptor was taken from a male donor with early-stage non-small cell lung cancer. This chain uses TRBV24-1 with TRBJ2-1; D is possibly TRBD1 or TRBD2 (5 bases each). The sample consisted of lung tumor tissue, taken at surgery. CDR3 region: CATSDLWGKQFF. CDR3 coding DNA: TGTGCCACCAGTGATTTATGGGGGAAGCAGTTCTTC.